This passage covers 22 T cell receptor beta chains from one sample sequenced in a study of T cells in Graves' hyperthyroidism and ophthalmopathy (dated by TCRdb to between 2018 and 2020). To prepare the library, multiplex PCR was applied. Sequencing was performed on an Illumina HiSeq 2000. The TCR beta CDR3 regions were amplified from RNA transcripts. A first-round RT-PCR of the TCR CDR3 used the HTBI primer set with the Qiagen OneStep RT-PCR kit. TCRdb ran its own pipeline on the public reads, namely fastp trimming at Q25 and MiXCR clone calling, and kept in-frame beta chains. Rows are combined by CDR3 protein, so each entry shows the most common genes and DNA. Across this sample there are around 480,000 distinct CDR3 sequences, with approximately 15% seen only once. The top ten clonotypes cover around a sixth of the sample. The sequencing input was blood. The receptor set was obtained from a woman in her late teens or twenties with Graves' hyperthyroidism.

Comments on this clonotype: A much larger clone differs by one base, so this may be a read error. The J gene is TRBJ2-1, the V gene TRBV6-1, with 11 nucleotides matching TRBD2. The CDR3 runs 13 residues. The junction had 6 bases not matched to a gene; V was cut back by 5 bases and J by 12 bases. Germline values: CDR1 MNHNS, CDR2 SASEGT. In DNA form, the CDR3 reads TGTGCCAGCAGTAGACTAGCGGGGCAGTGGCAGTTCTTC. Translating gives CASSRLAGQWQFF.

The sample holds a few counts of this clonotype. The rearrangement links TRBV11-1 to TRBJ2-5; 8 nucleotides agree with TRBD2. V was pared by 5 bases and J by 1 base, with 9 bases of the junction left unmatched. CDR1 is SGHAT, CDR2 FQDESV, per germline (reference sequence). CDR3 length: 16 amino acids. The CDR3 sequence is CASSPDIAGPQETQYF. CDR3 bases: TGTGCCAGCAGCCCCGACATAGCGGGACCCCAAGAGACCCAGTACTTC.

The table lists this clonotype with a few counts. The chain has TRBV19 and TRBJ1-5; the D is unclear. Germline V gene lookup returns CDR1 LNHDA and CDR2 SQIVND (reference sequence). Deletions cut 8 bases from V and 1 base from J, with 18 bases between. This CDR3 region has 16 residues. CDR3 DNA: TGTGCCAGTGCGAGAGGGCGCGCAAAGAGCAATCAGCCCCAGCATTTT. This encodes CASARGRAKSNQPQHF.

The chain carries TRBV19 and TRBJ1-5, with a possible D match to TRBD1 (5 bases). The germline V gene encodes CDR1 LNHDA and CDR2 SQIVND (reference sequence). The CDR3 runs 16 residues. Trimming cost V 6 bases and J 0 bases, with 15 bases left between them. In nucleotides, the CDR3 is TGTGCCAGTAGAGTGGCAGGGAGTTATAGCAATCAGCCCCAGCATTTT. Amino acids: CASRVAGSYSNQPQHF. Looking up the rest from reference TRBV19 and TRBJ1-5 gives the full variable domain: DGGITQSPKYLFRKEGQNVTLSCEQNLNHDAMYWYRQDPGQGLRLIYYSQIVNDFQKGDIAEGYSVSREKKESFPLTVTSAQKNPTAFYLCASRVAGSYSNQPQHFGDGTRLSIL.

This clonotype has ten or more counts. The chain employs TRBV11-3 and TRBJ1-1; possibly TRBD1 for D (5 bases). CDR1 SGHNT and CDR2 YENEEA come from the germline V gene. V lost 3 bases and J lost 3, with 11 bases in between. This CDR3 comprises 14 residues. The CDR3 here is CASSLHRQHTEAFF. For the CDR3, the DNA is TGTGCCAGCAGCTTGCACAGACAGCACACTGAAGCTTTCTTT.

This clonotype appeared many times. The CDR3 region has the DNA TGTGCCTGGACTCCCGCGAGGAATGAGCAGTTCTTC. This codes for CAWTPARNEQFF. The chain is built from TRBV30 and TRBJ2-1, with no clear D. Trimming pared 4 bases from V and 7 bases from J, leaving 11 bases between. The CDR3 consists of 12 residues. Germline CDR1 GTSNPN, CDR2 SVGIG (reference sequence).

This chain links TRBV12-3 or TRBV12-4 with TRBJ2-1; 12 nucleotides agree with TRBD2. The V and J ends lost 4 bases and 8 bases, in that order; junction bases with no gene match: 12. The CDR3 totals 17 residues. CDR3 region: CASSYFTGLAGRDEQFF. CDR3 bases: TGTGCCAGCAGTTATTTCACCGGACTAGCGGGACGCGATGAGCAGTTCTTC.

There are many counts of this clonotype. This chain uses TRBV2 with TRBJ2-1; 12 bases are shared with TRBD2. The CDR3 extends over 17 amino acids. Unmatched junction bases numbered 6, after V lost 6 bases and J lost 0 bases. CDR1 SNHLY and CDR2 FYNNEI come from the germline V gene. The CDR3 loop reads CASSGKTSGGSYNEQFF. The DNA of the CDR3 is TGTGCCAGCAGCGGGAAGACTAGCGGGGGCTCCTACAATGAGCAGTTCTTC.

This clonotype showed up many times. This chain uses TRBV7-9 with TRBJ1-1, with D perhaps TRBD1 (6 bases). Germline CDR1 and CDR2: SEHNR and FQNEAQ (reference sequence). The CDR3 loop spans 16 amino acids. V was shortened by 2 bases and J by 0 bases, with 13 bases between the two germline ends. CDR3 DNA: TGTGCCAGCAGCTTAAACAGGGCAGTCGTGAACACTGAAGCTTTCTTT. Its translation: CASSLNRAVVNTEAFF. The whole variable domain, remainder taken from reference TRBV7-9 and TRBJ1-1, is DTGVSQNPRHKITKRGQNVTFRCDPISEHNRLYWYRQTLGQGPEFLTYFQNEAQLEKSRLLSDRFSAERPKGSFSTLEIQRTEQGDSAMYLCASSLNRAVVNTEAFFGQGTRLTVV.

V gene TRBV7-3 combines with J gene TRBJ1-1; weak D call: TRBD1 (5 bases). Germline V CDR1 and CDR2: SGHTA, FQGTGA. The CDR3 covers 13 residues. Trimming removed 2 bases at V and 5 bases at J, with 9 bases between. CDR3 nucleotide sequence: TGTGCCAGCAGCTTATTTGGGGGGACTGAAGCTTTCTTT. As protein: CASSLFGGTEAFF.

This clonotype was recorded many times. The chain has TRBV27 and TRBJ1-2; 9 bases match TRBD1. V dropped 4 bases and J dropped 4; count of bases not matched to a gene: 10. There are 16 residues in the CDR3. Germline V CDR1 and CDR2: MNHEY, SMNVEV (reference sequence). The CDR3 DNA reads TGTGCCAGCAGTTACAACCTACAGGGGGCGGGCTATGGCTACACCTTC. It translates to CASSYNLQGAGYGYTF.

As for this clonotype: A much larger clonotype is one base distant, so this may be a read error. The chain combines TRBV12-3 or TRBV12-4 with TRBJ2-2, with a tentative D call TRBD2 (5 bases). This CDR3 has 18 amino acids. V gave up 1 base and J gave up 1 base, with 16 bases separating them. CDR3 bases: TGTGCCAGCAGTTTAGATCAAGCGGACCCAGTGAACACCGGGGAGCTGTTTTTT. Translation: CASSLDQADPVNTGELFF.

The rearrangement joins TRBV20-1 to TRBJ2-1; possibly TRBD1 for D (5 bases). CDR1 and CDR2 from the germline V gene are DFQATT and SNEGSKA (reference sequence). The CDR3 length is 17 residues. Trimming cost V 1 base and J 0 bases, with 16 bases left between them. CDR3 amino acids: CSARAPTALSSYNEQFF. CDR3 bases: TGCAGTGCTAGAGCGCCGACAGCTCTCTCCTCCTACAATGAGCAGTTCTTC.

In this sample, this clonotype turned up a few times. The chain employs TRBV18 and TRBJ1-2; D ambiguous. In germline, CDR1 is KGHSH, CDR2 LQKENI. This CDR3 is 13 amino acids long. V lost 4 bases and J 2 bases, leaving 8 bases between the germline ends. The CDR3 DNA is TGTGCCAGCTCACAAACGGAAAACTATGGCTACACCTTC. This codes for CASSQTENYGYTF.

This clonotype was observed a handful of times. This chain joins TRBV7-9 and TRBJ1-2; no clear D gene. V gave up 6 bases and J gave up 2 bases, with 13 bases separating them. This CDR3 is built from 14 residues. From germline, CDR1 is SEHNR and CDR2 FQNEAQ (reference sequence). The CDR3 DNA reads as TGTGCCAGCAGACAAGATACGCAAAACTATGGCTACACCTTC. This sequence encodes CASRQDTQNYGYTF.

This clonotype has more than one count but fewer than ten. This chain uses TRBV11-2 with TRBJ1-1; the D is unclear. Looked up from germline, CDR1 is SGHAT and CDR2 is FQNNGV. The CDR3 length is 12 residues. With 0 bases removed from V and 6 bases from J, the gap between germline ends came to 5 bases. The CDR3 protein is CASSLDRSEAFF. As DNA, the CDR3 is TGTGCCAGCAGCTTAGACAGATCTGAAGCTTTCTTT.

This clonotype was seen ten or more times. The chain couples TRBV12-3 or TRBV12-4 to TRBJ1-2, with 9 positions matching TRBD1. V gave up 5 bases and J gave up 7 bases; unmatched junction bases: 8. The CDR3 runs 14 residues. Written as DNA, the CDR3 is TGTGCCAGCAGTCGGGGACAGGGTTGGTCTGGCTACACCTTC. It translates to CASSRGQGWSGYTF.

This clonotype was seen many times. This CDR3 reads CASSQDRTSYNEQFF. Here the CDR3 DNA reads TGCGCCAGCAGCCAAGATAGGACTTCCTACAATGAGCAGTTCTTC. The rearrangement uses TRBV4-1 and TRBJ2-1, with TRBD2 as a possible D gene (5 bases). Germline CDR1 reads MGHRA; CDR2 reads YSYEKL. V was clipped by 0 bases and J by 1 base, with 7 bases between them. CDR3 size: 15 residues.

This sequence joins TRBV19 and TRBJ2-1, with 11 bases lining up with TRBD2. Trimming at V came to 6 bases and at J to 6 bases, leaving 13 bases not matched to a gene. Germline CDR1 and CDR2: LNHDA and SQIVND (reference sequence). CDR3 length: 17 residues. The CDR3 DNA follows: TGTGCCAGTAGAAATCGGGCCGGGACTAGCGGTGTCAATGAGCAGTTCTTC. This translates into CASRNRAGTSGVNEQFF. Combining the CDR3 with reference TRBV19 and TRBJ2-1 gives the whole variable domain DGGITQSPKYLFRKEGQNVTLSCEQNLNHDAMYWYRQDPGQGLRLIYYSQIVNDFQKGDIAEGYSVSREKKESFPLTVTSAQKNPTAFYLCASRNRAGTSGVNEQFFGPGTRLTVL.

This clonotype was seen a handful of times. The chain carries TRBV10-3 and TRBJ1-1; D may be TRBD1 (6 bases). The CDR3 extends over 13 amino acids. V was shortened by 7 bases and J by 6 bases, with 15 bases between the two germline ends. Germline V lookup: CDR1 ENHRY, CDR2 SYGVKD. This chain's CDR3 is CAITGQPEAEAFF. CDR3 nucleotides: TGTGCCATCACCGGACAGCCTGAGGCTGAAGCTTTCTTT.

This clonotype was recorded many times. The chain employs TRBV20-1 and TRBJ1-2; 9 bases match TRBD1. V shed 1 base, J shed 2 bases, and the junction held 8 bases outside the gene matches. The CDR3 runs to 16 residues. From germline, CDR1 is DFQATT and CDR2 SNEGSKA (reference sequence). The CDR3 DNA reads as TGCAGTGCTAGAGGGGGACAGGGCTTAGGAAACTATGGCTACACCTTC. Amino acids: CSARGGQGLGNYGYTF.

This clonotype was counted many times. The chain is built from TRBV2 and TRBJ1-2; 9 positions match TRBD1. The V segment lost 7 bases and the J segment 4 bases; nucleotides outside the gene matches: 10. The CDR3 extends over 15 amino acids. Germline assignment: CDR1 SNHLY and CDR2 FYNNEI. CDR3 nucleotide sequence: TGTGCCAGCACTAATCCGGGACAGGGTTTCTATGGCTACACCTTC. Translating gives CASTNPGQGFYGYTF.